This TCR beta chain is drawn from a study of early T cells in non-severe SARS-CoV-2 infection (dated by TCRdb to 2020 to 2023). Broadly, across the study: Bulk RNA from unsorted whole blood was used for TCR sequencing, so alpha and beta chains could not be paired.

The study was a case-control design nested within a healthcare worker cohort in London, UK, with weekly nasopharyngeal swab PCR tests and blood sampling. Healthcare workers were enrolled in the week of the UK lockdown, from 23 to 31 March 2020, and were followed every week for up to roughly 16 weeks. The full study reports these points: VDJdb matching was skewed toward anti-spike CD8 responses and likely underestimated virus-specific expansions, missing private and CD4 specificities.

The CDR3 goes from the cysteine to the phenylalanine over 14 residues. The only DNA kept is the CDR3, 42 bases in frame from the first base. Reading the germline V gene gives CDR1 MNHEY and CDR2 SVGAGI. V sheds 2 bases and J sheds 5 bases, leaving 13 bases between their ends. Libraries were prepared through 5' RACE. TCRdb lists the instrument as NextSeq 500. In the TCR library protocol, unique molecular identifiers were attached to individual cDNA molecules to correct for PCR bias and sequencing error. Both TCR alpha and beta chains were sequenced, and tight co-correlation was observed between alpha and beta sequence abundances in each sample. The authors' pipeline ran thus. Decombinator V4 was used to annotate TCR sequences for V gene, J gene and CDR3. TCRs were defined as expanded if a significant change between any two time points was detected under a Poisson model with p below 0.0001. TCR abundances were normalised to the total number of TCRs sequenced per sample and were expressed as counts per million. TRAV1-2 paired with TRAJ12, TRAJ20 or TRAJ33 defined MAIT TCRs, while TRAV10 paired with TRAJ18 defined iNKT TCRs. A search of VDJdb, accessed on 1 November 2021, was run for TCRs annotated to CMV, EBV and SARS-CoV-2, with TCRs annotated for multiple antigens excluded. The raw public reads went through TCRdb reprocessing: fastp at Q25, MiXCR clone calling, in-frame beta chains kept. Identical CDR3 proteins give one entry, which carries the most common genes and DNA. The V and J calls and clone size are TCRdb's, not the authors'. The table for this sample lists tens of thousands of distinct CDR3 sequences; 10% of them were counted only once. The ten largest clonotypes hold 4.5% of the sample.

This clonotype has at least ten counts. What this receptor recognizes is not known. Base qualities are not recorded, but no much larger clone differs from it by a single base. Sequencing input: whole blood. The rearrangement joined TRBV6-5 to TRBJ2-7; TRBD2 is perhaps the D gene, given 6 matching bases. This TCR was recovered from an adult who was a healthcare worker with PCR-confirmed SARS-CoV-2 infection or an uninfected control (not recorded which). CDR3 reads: CASSYHASADEQYF. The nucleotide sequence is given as TGTGCCAGCAGTTACCACGCTAGCGCCGACGAGCAGTACTTC.